This entry lists 20 T cell receptor beta chains sequenced from one sample in a study of Ad26.COV2.S vaccination and SARS-CoV-2 variants (dated by TCRdb to about 2021). This specimen's treatment or condition label, per the study, means: around 19 received Ad26.COV2.S at low or high dose, single or two shots; a few received placebo; per-sample allocation not given. Repertoires of vaccine and placebo recipients were sequenced from samples collected on day 63 after the first injection. Library method: the immunoSEQ multiplex PCR assay. Drawn from immuneACCESS, this table holds only the in-frame rearrangements with V and J called that TCRdb kept. Clones are partly lost; checked studies trace under half to an unresolved V gene and leave the rest unexplained. The sample records about 330,000 clones, about 90% of which are singletons. The ten largest account for roughly 6% of the sample. Here the sequenced sample was peripheral blood, taken in a trial of Ad26.COV2.S vaccine versus placebo. The receptor set was obtained from a person aged 18-60 years who received the Ad26.COV2.S COVID-19 vaccine or a placebo.

V usage is TRBV5-4 and J usage is TRBJ1-1; TRBD1 aligns across 10 bases. The V segment lost 6 bases and the J segment 6 bases; nucleotides outside the gene matches: 11. The CDR3 sequence is 15 residues long. Per the germline V gene, CDR1 is SGHNT and CDR2 is YYREEE (reference sequence). CDR3 in amino acids: CASTIRDRGVPEAFF. The DNA of the CDR3 is TGTGCCAGCACGATCCGGGACAGGGGCGTTCCTGAAGCTTTCTTT.

The chain combines TRBV4-3 with TRBJ1-2, with D possibly matching TRBD1 (5 bases). Germline CDR1 reads LGHNA; CDR2 reads YSLEER. The CDR3 runs 16 residues. The V end lost 0 bases, the J end lost 4 bases, and 15 bases lay between the germline ends. CDR3 sequence reads: CASSQDLAGKVYGYTF. CDR3 nucleotide sequence: TGCGCCAGCAGCCAAGATCTTGCAGGGAAGGTCTATGGCTACACCTTC.

This clone came up once. The chain's CDR3 is CASSPLRDRIDNEQFF. In DNA, the CDR3 is TGTGCCAGTTCCCCCCTCCGGGACAGGATAGACAATGAGCAGTTCTTC. This rearrangement joins TRBV7-9 to TRBJ2-1; TRBD1 matches 8 bases. This CDR3 is 16 amino acids long. With 9 bases clipped from V and 5 bases from J, the junction kept 15 bases outside the gene matches. In germline, CDR1 is SEHNR, CDR2 FQNEAQ (reference sequence).

The rearrangement links TRBV3-1 (or the pseudogene TRBV3-2) to TRBJ1-2; TRBD1 agrees at 8 bases. This CDR3 has 14 residues. J lost 8 bases, V lost 3 bases, and 8 bases had no gene match. Germline V lookup: CDR1 LGHDT, CDR2 YNNKEL (reference sequence). CDR3 DNA sequence: TGTGCCAGCAGCCATACGAGGACAGGGTGGGGCTACACCTTC. Protein product: CASSHTRTGWGYTF.

In its sample, this clone was seen a few times. The chain couples TRBV4-1 to TRBJ1-3; D gene ambiguous. This CDR3 has 15 residues. Germline loops: CDR1 MGHRA, CDR2 YSYEKL. V lost 2 bases and J 1 base, leaving 9 bases between the germline ends. The CDR3 loop reads CASSQIHVSGNTIYF. The CDR3 bases are TGCGCCAGCAGCCAAATCCATGTTTCTGGAAACACCATATATTTT.

The rearrangement links TRBV7-8 to TRBJ2-5; no clear D. This CDR3 is built from 13 residues. The germline V and J ends were trimmed by 3 bases and 5 bases, with 10 bases remaining between them. The V gene's germline CDR1 is SGHVS and CDR2 FQNEAQ. The DNA of the CDR3 is TGTGCCAGCAGCTTGAGGTTGGGGGAGACCCAGTACTTC. Translating it yields CASSLRLGETQYF. Drawing the rest from reference TRBV7-8 and TRBJ2-5, the complete variable domain is GAGVSQSPRYKVAKRGQDVALRCDPISGHVSLFWYQQALGQGPEFLTYFQNEAQLDKSGLPSDRFFAERPEGSVSTLKIQRTQQEDSAVYLCASSLRLGETQYFGPGTRLLVL.

The CDR3 sequence: CASSPSSDRYQPQHF. The CDR3 DNA reads TGCGCCAGCAGCCCCAGTTCGGACAGGTATCAGCCCCAGCATTTT. This sequence joins TRBV4-1 and TRBJ1-5, with 7 positions matching TRBD1. The ends lost 4 bases at V and 5 bases at J; junction bases unmatched: 8. Germline V gene sequence: CDR1 MGHRA, CDR2 YSYEKL. The CDR3 length is 15 residues.

The V and J genes are TRBV27 and TRBJ1-5; D is unresolved. CDR3 size: 13 residues. CDR1 MNHEY and CDR2 SMNVEV come from the germline V gene (reference sequence). V gave up 7 bases and J gave up 0 bases, with 7 bases separating them. DNA of the CDR3: TGTGCCAGCAAGGAAGGTAGCAATCAGCCCCAGCATTTT. Protein product: CASKEGSNQPQHF.

CDR3 amino acids: CASSLPSGRAVEQFF. CDR3 in DNA: TGTGCCAGTAGCTTACCTAGCGGGAGGGCCGTTGAGCAGTTCTTC. This sequence joins TRBV19 and TRBJ2-1, with TRBD2 matching over 12 bases. The V and J ends lost 6 bases and 9 bases, in that order; junction bases with no gene match: 9. Germline loops: CDR1 LNHDA, CDR2 SQIVND (reference sequence). This CDR3 spans 15 amino acids.

Worth noting for this clone: The same CDR3 can be traced to other DNA sequences in this sample. The J gene is TRBJ2-5, the V gene TRBV5-1, with 8 nucleotides matching TRBD2. The CDR3 spans 15 residues. The V segment lost 0 bases and the J segment 1 base; nucleotides outside the gene matches: 2. Germline V gene lookup returns CDR1 SGHRS and CDR2 YFSETQ. CDR3 residues: CASSLGRGGQETQYF. The CDR3 DNA reads TGCGCCAGCAGCTTGGGACGGGGGGGCCAAGAGACCCAGTACTTC.

The rearrangement joins TRBV6-2 or TRBV6-3 to TRBJ2-2; D could derive from TRBD1 or TRBD2 (5 bases each). The CDR3 is 13 residues long. Trimming pared 7 bases from V and 7 bases from J, leaving 13 bases between. Germline CDR1 reads MNHEY; CDR2 reads SVGEGT. Here the CDR3 reads CASIPGPVGELFF. The CDR3 coding sequence is TGTGCCAGCATCCCGGGGCCTGTCGGGGAGCTGTTTTTT.

The chain links TRBV3-1 (or the pseudogene TRBV3-2) to TRBJ2-5; D is uncertain. Trimming took 5 bases from V and 4 from J, leaving 11 bases between them. The germline V gene has CDR1 LGHDT and CDR2 YNNKEL (reference sequence). The CDR3 contains 13 residues. The CDR3 loop reads CASSGRVGETQYF. DNA for the CDR3: TGTGCCAGCAGCGGCCGGGTTGGAGAGACCCAGTACTTC.

V usage is TRBV11-2 and J usage is TRBJ2-3; TRBD2 matches at 9 bases. The V and J ends lost 1 base and 4 bases, in that order; junction bases with no gene match: 9. The length of the CDR3 is 17 residues. Per the germline V gene, CDR1 is SGHAT and CDR2 is FQNNGV. In nucleotides, the CDR3 is TGTGCCAGCAGCTTAGGACAGGAGCGGGAGGAGTCAGATACGCAGTATTTT. Protein sequence: CASSLGQEREESDTQYF.

The chain links TRBV2 to TRBJ1-5, with D uncertain. Germline loops: CDR1 SNHLY, CDR2 FYNNEI. Trimming removed 1 base from V and 7 bases from J, with 8 bases in between. The CDR3 loop spans 13 amino acids. For the CDR3, the DNA is TGTGCCAGCAGTGAAGAGGTAGGGCAGCCCCAGCATTTT. Its protein is CASSEEVGQPQHF.

The chain employs TRBV4-3 and TRBJ2-1, with 11 positions matching TRBD2. The CDR3 runs to 16 residues. The J segment lost 6 bases and the V segment lost 2 bases, leaving 6 bases of the junction unmatched. Germline V CDR1 and CDR2: LGHNA, YSLEER. This chain's CDR3 is CASSQFLAGGFNEQFF. For the CDR3, the DNA is TGCGCCAGCAGCCAATTCTTAGCGGGAGGGTTCAATGAGCAGTTCTTC.

This clone was observed a single time. CDR3 nucleotide sequence: TGTGCCAGCCGGGACAGTAATTCACCCCTCCACTTT. Translated, it gives CASRDSNSPLHF. This sequence joins TRBV28 and TRBJ1-6; TRBD1 aligns across 7 bases. The length of the CDR3 is 12 residues. Trimming at V came to 8 bases and at J to 6 bases, leaving 1 base not matched to a gene. Germline CDR1 and CDR2: MDHEN and SYDVKM.

V usage is TRBV9 and J usage is TRBJ1-3; no clear D gene. The V and J ends lost 2 bases and 4 bases respectively, with 13 bases between them. The germline CDR1 and CDR2 sequences are SGDLS and YYNGEE. This CDR3 region has 15 residues. The CDR3 DNA sequence: TGTGCCAGCAGCGTCCAAGGGTTTTTAGGAAACACCATATATTTT. Translating it yields CASSVQGFLGNTIYF.

The V gene is TRBV5-4, the J gene TRBJ2-5; no clear D gene. The CDR3 has 12 residues. The V gene's germline CDR1 is SGHNT and CDR2 YYREEE (reference sequence). The V end lost 0 bases, the J end lost 2 bases, and 2 bases lay between the germline ends. The CDR3 spells CASSLDQETQYF. The CDR3, as DNA: TGTGCCAGCAGCTTGGATCAAGAGACCCAGTACTTC.

The V and J genes are TRBV29-1 and TRBJ2-1, with 11 bases lining up with TRBD2. Germline CDR1 is SQVTM and CDR2 is ANQGSEA. The V and J ends lost 2 bases and 1 base, in that order; junction bases with no gene match: 1. The CDR3 has 15 amino acids. CDR3 bases: TGCAGCGTTGAACCTAGCGGGAGGTCCTACAATGAGCAGTTCTTC. Residues: CSVEPSGRSYNEQFF.

The chain employs TRBV4-3 and TRBJ2-1; D unresolved. CDR3 length equals 14 residues. Germline lookup yields CDR1 LGHNA and CDR2 YSLEER. V dropped 1 base and J dropped 2 bases, with 6 bases sitting between them. The chain's CDR3 is CASSQGPTYNEQFF. CDR3 sequence (DNA): TGCGCCAGCAGCCAAGGCCCAACCTACAATGAGCAGTTCTTC.